Presented here are 22 T cell receptor beta chains from one specimen sequenced in a study of T cells after yellow fever vaccination. TCRdb redid the calling of the 5' RACE reads with MiXCR, one entry per CDR3 protein. The table lists 300,000 to 400,000 distinct CDR3 sequences, around 3.9% of them singletons, with around 24% in the top ten. This specimen consisted of PBMCs, obtained 5 days after the yellow fever booster vaccination. Receptors were obtained from a man aged 18-30 years who received the YFV17D yellow fever vaccine.

The table lists this clonotype with many counts. The J gene is TRBJ2-1, the V gene TRBV11-2; tentatively, D is TRBD2 (5 bases). Trimming pared 3 bases from V and 0 bases from J, leaving 12 bases between. Germline V lookup: CDR1 SGHAT, CDR2 FQNNGV. CDR3 length: 16 residues. CDR3 DNA sequence: TGTGCCAGCAGCTTCCGACCGGACTCCTCCTACAATGAGCAGTTCTTC. This sequence encodes CASSFRPDSSYNEQFF.

CDR3 loop: CASGKQGDTQYF. The CDR3 coding sequence is TGTGCCAGCGGAAAGCAGGGGGATACGCAGTATTTT. This sequence joins TRBV28 and TRBJ2-3, with TRBD1 as a possible D gene (6 bases). Germline CDR1 is MDHEN and CDR2 is SYDVKM. The CDR3 has 12 amino acids. The germline V and J ends were trimmed by 8 bases and 6 bases, with 12 bases remaining between them. The entire variable domain, with the rest obtained from reference TRBV28 and TRBJ2-3, is as follows: DVKVTQSSRYLVKRTGEKVFLECVQDMDHENMFWYRQDPGLGLRLIYFSYDVKMKEKGDIPEGYSVSREKKERFSLILESASTNQTSMYLCASGKQGDTQYFGPGTRLTVL.

This clonotype appeared a few times. V is TRBV6-6 and J is TRBJ2-6, with TRBD1 as a possible D gene (7 bases). Germline V gene lookup returns CDR1 MNHNY and CDR2 SVGAGI (reference sequence). This CDR3 region has 16 residues. With 7 bases removed from V and 4 bases from J, the gap between germline ends came to 17 bases. CDR3 bases: TGTGCCAGCACTGAGACAGGGACTTTGGGGGCCAACGTCCTGACTTTC. It codes for CASTETGTLGANVLTF.

This clonotype has just a few counts. The J gene is TRBJ1-1, the V gene TRBV7-6, with D possibly matching TRBD1 (5 bases). Per germline, CDR1 SGHVS and CDR2 FNYEAQ. The V and J ends lost 5 bases and 0 bases respectively, with 16 bases between them. The CDR3 is 16 amino acids. The CDR3 reads CASSPRGGGVNTEAFF. The CDR3 bases are TGTGCCAGCAGCCCTCGCGGTGGGGGAGTGAACACTGAAGCTTTCTTT.

This clonotype came up many times. This chain joins TRBV7-2 and TRBJ2-7, with D possibly matching TRBD2 (6 bases). The germline V gene encodes CDR1 SGHTA and CDR2 FQGNSA. Trimming stripped 1 base from V and 3 bases from J, with 10 bases between. The CDR3 is made up of 14 amino acids. The CDR3 sequence is CASSLEASDYEQYV. In DNA form, the CDR3 reads TGTGCCAGCAGCTTAGAGGCTAGCGACTACGAGCAGTACGTC.

This sequence joins TRBV3-1 and TRBJ2-1, with D possibly being TRBD1 or TRBD2 (6 bases each). V was cut by 2 bases and J by 12 bases, with 11 bases left in between. The CDR3 consists of 12 residues. Per the germline V gene, CDR1 is LGHDT and CDR2 is YNNKEL (reference sequence). CDR3: CASSQTGRGQFF. The CDR3 DNA is TGTGCCAGCAGCCAAACAGGGCGGGGGCAGTTCTTC.

The table lists this clonotype with a few counts. This chain uses TRBV2 with TRBJ2-7; D might be TRBD1 or TRBD2, each matching 5 bases. The CDR3 is 13 residues long. V was shortened by 7 bases and J by 3 bases, with 13 bases between the two germline ends. CDR1 SNHLY and CDR2 FYNNEI come from the germline V gene. CDR3 sequence (DNA): TGTGCCAGCAAGATGGGACCGGGCTACGAGCAGTACTTC. The encoded protein is CASKMGPGYEQYF.

Ten or more counts support this clonotype. J is TRBJ1-2 and V is TRBV28; D is unclear. The CDR3 is made up of 13 amino acids. Germline CDR1 is MDHEN and CDR2 is SYDVKM. V dropped 7 bases and J dropped 4 bases, with 13 bases sitting between them. The CDR3 nucleotides are TGTGCCAGCACCAGGACGGAGCTCTATGGCTACACCTTC. It translates to CASTRTELYGYTF.

This clonotype appeared many times. J is TRBJ2-3 and V is TRBV6-6; a possible D gene is TRBD1 (5 bases). The CDR3 has 14 amino acids. CDR1 is MNHNY and CDR2 is SVGAGI in the germline V gene (reference sequence). V was trimmed by 4 bases and J by 1 base, leaving 9 bases between them. The DNA for the CDR3 is TGTGCCAGCAGTTTGCAAGGGGGCACAGATACGCAGTATTTT. It encodes CASSLQGGTDTQYF.

This clonotype was seen ten or more times. This CDR3 reads CSASGTGGGYTF. Written as DNA, the CDR3 is TGCAGCGCCTCAGGGACAGGGGGAGGCTACACCTTC. The chain recombines TRBV29-1 with TRBJ1-2; 11 bases map to TRBD1. The CDR3 spans 12 residues. Trimming took 7 bases from V and 8 from J; bases not matched to a gene: 6. Germline CDR1 and CDR2: SQVTM and ANQGSEA. The full variable domain, with the rest looked up from reference TRBV29-1 and TRBJ1-2, is SAVISQKPSRDICQRGTSLTIQCQVDSQVTMMFWYRQQPGQSLTLIATANQGSEATYESGFVIDKFPISRPNLTFSTLTVSNMSPEDSSIYLCSASGTGGGYTFGSGTRLTVV.

This clonotype has a handful of counts. This sequence joins TRBV18 and TRBJ1-2; D uncertain. V dropped 0 bases and J dropped 4 bases, with 12 bases sitting between them. Germline CDR1 KGHSH, CDR2 LQKENI. The CDR3 loop spans 15 amino acids. DNA for the CDR3: TGTGCCAGCTCACCACCTGGAGAATCTCTCTATGGCTACACCTTC. Encoded protein: CASSPPGESLYGYTF.

A few counts support this clonotype. The genes are TRBV29-1 and TRBJ2-5; TRBD2 might be the D (5 bases). Trimming stripped 7 bases from V and 5 bases from J, with 14 bases between. CDR1 is SQVTM and CDR2 is ANQGSEA in the germline V gene. The CDR3 consists of 12 residues. The CDR3 here is CSAGVGGETQYF. As DNA, the CDR3 is TGCAGCGCCGGGGTCGGCGGGGAGACCCAGTACTTC.

This clonotype showed up just a few times. The genes are TRBV29-1 and TRBJ2-2; 7 bases align to TRBD1. The CDR3 extends over 13 amino acids. Germline assignment: CDR1 SQVTM and CDR2 ANQGSEA. Germline trimming cut 0 bases from V and 5 bases from J; bases unmatched to any gene: 0. The CDR3 nucleotides read TGCAGCGTTGAAGAACAGGGGACCGGGGAGCTGTTTTTT. Its protein product is CSVEEQGTGELFF.

A few counts support this clonotype. The V and J genes are TRBV20-1 and TRBJ2-5; 13 nucleotides align to TRBD2. CDR1 and CDR2 (germline): DFQATT, SNEGSKA (reference sequence). V lost 6 bases and J lost 0; bases outside the gene matches: 13. The CDR3 loop spans 18 amino acids. DNA of the CDR3: TGCAGTGCAGCCGGACTAGCGGGGGCCCCGATGTACCAAGAGACCCAGTACTTC. This translates into CSAAGLAGAPMYQETQYF.

The sample holds many counts of this clonotype. The chain has TRBV12-3 or TRBV12-4 and TRBJ1-4; 7 positions agree with TRBD1. J was trimmed by 2 bases and V by 7 bases; bases with no gene match: 7. This CDR3 is 15 amino acids long. The CDR3 coding sequence is TGTGCCAGCACCCTTCGGGACAGTACTAATGAAAAACTGTTTTTT. Translating gives CASTLRDSTNEKLFF.

This clonotype was detected only a few times. The V and J genes are TRBV19 and TRBJ1-5; D may be TRBD1 (5 bases). Germline CDR1 LNHDA, CDR2 SQIVND (reference sequence). This CDR3 is 16 amino acids long. Between the trimmed V and J ends, which lost 0 bases and 7 bases, there was a span of 16 bases. CDR3 DNA: TGTGCCAGTAGTATAGATCCTCCGGGAGCAGGGCAGCCCCAGCATTTT. Translation gives CASSIDPPGAGQPQHF.

This clonotype has just a few counts. This chain joins TRBV5-1 and TRBJ2-5; D is ambiguous. Deletions cut 0 bases from V and 2 bases from J, with 17 bases between. Looked up from germline, CDR1 is SGHRS and CDR2 is YFSETQ. This CDR3 spans 17 amino acids. This CDR3 is CASSLGAGPRGQETQYF. The DNA for the CDR3 is TGCGCCAGCAGCTTGGGGGCCGGACCCAGAGGACAAGAGACCCAGTACTTC.

A remark on this clonotype: The junction shows a germline mismatch at one end, possibly a read error. V is TRBV12-3 or TRBV12-4 and J is TRBJ2-6; the D gene is possibly TRBD1 (5 bases). This CDR3 comprises 16 residues. The CDR3 loop is CASSSPGRSGDNVLTF. Here the CDR3 DNA reads TGTGCCAGCAGTTCGCCAGGGCGCTCTGGGGACAACGTCCTGACTTTC.

The chain joins TRBV27 to TRBJ2-4; 7 nucleotides align to TRBD1. Trimming took 8 bases from V and 1 from J; bases not matched to a gene: 8. From germline, CDR1 is MNHEY and CDR2 SMNVEV (reference sequence). The CDR3 is made up of 15 amino acids. The CDR3 is CASGKTGAAKNIQYF. CDR3 sequence (DNA): TGTGCCAGCGGCAAAACAGGGGCGGCCAAAAACATTCAGTACTTC.

This clonotype occurred many times. The V gene is TRBV2, the J gene TRBJ1-2; the D is unclear. CDR3 length: 14 amino acids. V dropped 5 bases and J dropped 4 bases, with 14 bases sitting between them. Germline CDR1 reads SNHLY; CDR2 reads FYNNEI. CDR3 loop: CASSPGGMAYGYTF. In nucleotides, the CDR3 is TGTGCCAGCAGTCCCGGCGGAATGGCCTATGGCTACACCTTC.

The rearrangement joins TRBV6-1 to TRBJ2-7, with no clear D. V lost 3 bases to trimming and J lost 2 bases, with 8 bases between them. The germline V gene encodes CDR1 MNHNS and CDR2 SASEGT. CDR3 length equals 13 residues. This chain's CDR3 is CASSEWETYEQYF. The CDR3 bases are TGTGCCAGCAGTGAGTGGGAAACCTACGAGCAGTACTTC.

This sequence joins TRBV12-3 or TRBV12-4 and TRBJ1-4, with D possibly matching TRBD1 (6 bases). This CDR3 region has 15 residues. V was pared by 1 base and J by 8 bases, with 14 bases between. The CDR3 coding sequence is TGTGCCAGCAGTTTAGGTACAGGGTTTGCGGAAAAACTGTTTTTT. Its protein product is CASSLGTGFAEKLFF.